Sequencing of this T cell receptor (beta chain) was carried out in a study of blood T cell repertoires in COVID-19. Across the whole study: T cells, B-cell-depleted T cells, or PBMCs supplied cDNA or gDNA.

Unmatched junction bases numbered 7, after V lost 0 bases and J lost 4 bases. There are 16 residues in the CDR3. Germline values: CDR1 SGDLS, CDR2 YYNGEE. Sequenced by immunoSEQ multiplex PCR; TCRdb stores in-frame clones only, minus some. The sample includes about 120,000 clones, approximately 80% of them seen just once. This receptor was taken from a man between 65 and 79 years old with acute or convalescent COVID-19. The sequenced material came from peripheral blood. The rearrangement joins TRBV9 to TRBJ2-3, with 8 bases aligning to TRBD2. DNA for the CDR3: TGTGCCAGCAGCGTAGGTGGTAGCGGGGCGGCAGATACGCAGTATTTT. Translated: CASSVGGSGAADTQYF. Full variable domain (remainder filled in from reference TRBV9 and TRBJ2-3): DSGVTQTPKHLITATGQRVTLRCSPRSGDLSVYWYQQSLDQGLQFLIQYYNGEERAKGNILERFSAQQFPDLHSELNLSSLELGDSALYFCASSVGGSGAADTQYFGPGTRLTVL.